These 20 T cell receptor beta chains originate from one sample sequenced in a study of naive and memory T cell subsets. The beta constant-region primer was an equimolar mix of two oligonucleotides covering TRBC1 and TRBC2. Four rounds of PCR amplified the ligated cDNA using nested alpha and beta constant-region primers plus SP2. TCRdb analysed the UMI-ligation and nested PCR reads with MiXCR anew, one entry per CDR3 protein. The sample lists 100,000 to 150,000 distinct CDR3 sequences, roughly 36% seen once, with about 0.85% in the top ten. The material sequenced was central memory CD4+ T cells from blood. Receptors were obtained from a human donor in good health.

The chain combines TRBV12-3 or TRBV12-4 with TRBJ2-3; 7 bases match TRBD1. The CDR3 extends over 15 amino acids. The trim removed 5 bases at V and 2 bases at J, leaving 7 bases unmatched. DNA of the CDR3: TGTGCCAGCAGTACGGACAGGAGAAACACAGATACGCAGTATTTT. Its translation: CASSTDRRNTDTQYF.

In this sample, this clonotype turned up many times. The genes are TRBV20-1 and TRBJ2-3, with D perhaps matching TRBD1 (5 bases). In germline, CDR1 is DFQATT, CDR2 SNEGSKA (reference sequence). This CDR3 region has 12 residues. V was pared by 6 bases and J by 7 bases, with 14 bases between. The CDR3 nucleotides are TGCAGTGCGAGAAGGGGCGCCAATACGCAGTATTTT. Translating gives CSARRGANTQYF.

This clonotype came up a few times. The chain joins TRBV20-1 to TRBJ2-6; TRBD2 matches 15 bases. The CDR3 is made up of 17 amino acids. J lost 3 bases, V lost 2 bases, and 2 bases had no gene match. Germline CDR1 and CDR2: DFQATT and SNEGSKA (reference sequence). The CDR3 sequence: CSARRTSGRGGANVLTF. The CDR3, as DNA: TGCAGTGCTAGACGGACTAGCGGGAGGGGTGGGGCCAACGTCCTGACTTTC.

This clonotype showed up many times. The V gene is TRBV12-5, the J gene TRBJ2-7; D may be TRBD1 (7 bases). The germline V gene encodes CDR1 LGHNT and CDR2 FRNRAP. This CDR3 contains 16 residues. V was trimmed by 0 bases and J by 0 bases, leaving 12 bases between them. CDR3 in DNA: TGTGCTAGTGGTTTGGTACTGCGGGACAGCTCCTACGAGCAGTACTTC. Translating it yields CASGLVLRDSSYEQYF.

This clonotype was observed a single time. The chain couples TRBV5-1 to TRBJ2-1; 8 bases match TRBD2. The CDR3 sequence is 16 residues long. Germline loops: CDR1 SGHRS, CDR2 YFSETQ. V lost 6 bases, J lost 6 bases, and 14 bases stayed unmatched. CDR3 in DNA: TGCGCCAGCACGGCTATAATGAGCGGGAGTGGCAATGAGCAGTTCTTC. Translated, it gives CASTAIMSGSGNEQFF. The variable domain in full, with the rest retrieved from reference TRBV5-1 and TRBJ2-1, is KAGVTQTPRYLIKTRGQQVTLSCSPISGHRSVSWYQQTPGQGLQFLFEYFSETQRNKGNFPGRFSGRQFSNSRSEMNVSTLELGDSALYLCASTAIMSGSGNEQFFGPGTRLTVL.

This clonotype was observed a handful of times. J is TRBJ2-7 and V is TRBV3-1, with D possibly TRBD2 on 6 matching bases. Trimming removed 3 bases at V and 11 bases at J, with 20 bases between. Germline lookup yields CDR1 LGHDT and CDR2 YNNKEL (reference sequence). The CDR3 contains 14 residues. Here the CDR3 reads CASSHGRGLPRKYF. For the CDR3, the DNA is TGTGCCAGCAGCCACGGACGGGGACTCCCTCGGAAGTACTTC.

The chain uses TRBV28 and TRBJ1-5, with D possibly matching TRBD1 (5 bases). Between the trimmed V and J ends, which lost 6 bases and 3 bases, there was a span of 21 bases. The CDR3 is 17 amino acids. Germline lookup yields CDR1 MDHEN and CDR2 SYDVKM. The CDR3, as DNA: TGTGCCAGCAGACGGATCAGGGATTTGGGGTACAATCAGCCCCAGCATTTT. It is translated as CASRRIRDLGYNQPQHF.

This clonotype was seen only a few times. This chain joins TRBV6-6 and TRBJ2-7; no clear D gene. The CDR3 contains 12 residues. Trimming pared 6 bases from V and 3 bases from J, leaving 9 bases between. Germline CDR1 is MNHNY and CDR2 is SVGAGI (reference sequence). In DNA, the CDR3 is TGTGCCAGCAGCCGCGCCAGCTACGAGCAGTACTTC. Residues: CASSRASYEQYF.

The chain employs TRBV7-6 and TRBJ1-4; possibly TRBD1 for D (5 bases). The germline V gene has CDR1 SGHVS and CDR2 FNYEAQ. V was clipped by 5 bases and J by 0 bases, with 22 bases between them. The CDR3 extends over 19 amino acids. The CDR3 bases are TGTGCCAGCAGCCCCCGATACCGGGGGTTGCGAGCAACTAATGAAAAACTGTTTTTT. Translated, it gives CASSPRYRGLRATNEKLFF.

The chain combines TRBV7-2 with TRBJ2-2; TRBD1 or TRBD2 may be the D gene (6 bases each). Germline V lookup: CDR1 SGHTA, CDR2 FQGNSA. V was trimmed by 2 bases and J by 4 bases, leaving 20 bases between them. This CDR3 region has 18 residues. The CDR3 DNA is TGTGCCAGCAGCTTAATCCCCCGGGGGCGCGATACCACCGGGGAGCTGTTTTTT. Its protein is CASSLIPRGRDTTGELFF.

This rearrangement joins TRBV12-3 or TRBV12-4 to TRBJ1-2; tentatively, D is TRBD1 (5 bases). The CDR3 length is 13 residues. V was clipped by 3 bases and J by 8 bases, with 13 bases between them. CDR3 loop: CASSFEGNKGYTF. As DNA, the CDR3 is TGTGCCAGCAGTTTCGAGGGGAATAAGGGCTACACCTTC.

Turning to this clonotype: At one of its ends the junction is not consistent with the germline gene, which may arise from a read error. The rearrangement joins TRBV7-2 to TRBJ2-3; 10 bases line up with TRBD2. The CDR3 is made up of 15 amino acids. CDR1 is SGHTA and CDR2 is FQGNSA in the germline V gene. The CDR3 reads CASSLAGALSDTQYF. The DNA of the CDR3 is TGTGCCAGCAGCCTAGCGGGAGCTCTGTCAGATACGCAGTATTTT.

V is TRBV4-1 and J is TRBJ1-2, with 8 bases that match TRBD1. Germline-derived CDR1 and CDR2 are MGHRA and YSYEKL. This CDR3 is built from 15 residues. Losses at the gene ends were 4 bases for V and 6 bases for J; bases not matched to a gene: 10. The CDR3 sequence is CASSPFGQGGNGYTF. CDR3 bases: TGCGCCAGCAGCCCATTCGGACAGGGAGGGAATGGCTACACCTTC.

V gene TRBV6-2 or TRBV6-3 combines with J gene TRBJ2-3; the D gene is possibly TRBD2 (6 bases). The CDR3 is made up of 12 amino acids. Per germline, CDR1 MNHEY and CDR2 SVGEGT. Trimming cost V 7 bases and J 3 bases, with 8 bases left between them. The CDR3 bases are TGTGCCAGCAAGGGGAGGACAGATACGCAGTATTTT. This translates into CASKGRTDTQYF.

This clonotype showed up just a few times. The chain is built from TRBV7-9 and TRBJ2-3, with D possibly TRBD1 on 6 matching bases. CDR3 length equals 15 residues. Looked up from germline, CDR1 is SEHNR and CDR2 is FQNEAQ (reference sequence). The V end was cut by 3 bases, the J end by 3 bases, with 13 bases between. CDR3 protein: CASSLGHLETDTQYF. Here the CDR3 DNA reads TGTGCCAGCAGCTTGGGACATCTCGAGACAGATACGCAGTATTTT. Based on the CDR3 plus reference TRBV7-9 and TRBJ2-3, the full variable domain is DTGVSQNPRHKITKRGQNVTFRCDPISEHNRLYWYRQTLGQGPEFLTYFQNEAQLEKSRLLSDRFSAERPKGSFSTLEIQRTEQGDSAMYLCASSLGHLETDTQYFGPGTRLTVL.

This CDR3 reads CASSQGLEDTQYF. CDR3 nucleotides: TGTGCCAGCAGCCAGGGACTAGAAGATACGCAGTATTTT. The genes are TRBV4-2 and TRBJ2-3, with 8 bases lining up with TRBD2. CDR1 is LGHNA and CDR2 is YNFKEQ in the germline V gene. This CDR3 comprises 13 residues. The junction had 1 base not matched to a gene; V was cut back by 3 bases and J by 5 bases.

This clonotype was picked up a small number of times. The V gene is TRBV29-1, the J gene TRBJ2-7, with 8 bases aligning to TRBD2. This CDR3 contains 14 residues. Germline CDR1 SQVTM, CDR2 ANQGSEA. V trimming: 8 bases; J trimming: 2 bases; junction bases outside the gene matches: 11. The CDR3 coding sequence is TGCAGCCCCCAGATCAGCGGGAGTCCCTACGAGCAGTACTTC. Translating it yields CSPQISGSPYEQYF.

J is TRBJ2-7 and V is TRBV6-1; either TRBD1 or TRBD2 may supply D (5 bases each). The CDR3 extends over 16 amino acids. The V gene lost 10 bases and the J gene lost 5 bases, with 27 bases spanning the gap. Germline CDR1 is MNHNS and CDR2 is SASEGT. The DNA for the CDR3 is TGTGCCATCAGAAGGGACGTAAGACGGTTTTCCCACGAGCAGTACTTC. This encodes CAIRRDVRRFSHEQYF.

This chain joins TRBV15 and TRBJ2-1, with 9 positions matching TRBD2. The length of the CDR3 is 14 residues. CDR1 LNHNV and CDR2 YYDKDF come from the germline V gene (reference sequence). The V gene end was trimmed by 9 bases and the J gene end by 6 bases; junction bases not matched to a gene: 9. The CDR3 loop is CATARAGGFNEQFF. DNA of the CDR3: TGTGCCACGGCCCGAGCGGGAGGATTCAATGAGCAGTTCTTC.

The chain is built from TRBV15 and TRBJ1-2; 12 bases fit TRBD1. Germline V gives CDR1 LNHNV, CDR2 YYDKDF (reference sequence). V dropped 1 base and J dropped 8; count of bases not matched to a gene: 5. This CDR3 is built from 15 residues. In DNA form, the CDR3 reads TGTGCCACCAGCAGAGCGGGACAGGGGGCGCCGGGCTACACCTTC. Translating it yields CATSRAGQGAPGYTF.